This is a list of T cell receptor beta chains from one sample in a study of T-cell reconstitution after alpha-beta-depleted transplantation in children. MiXCR, applied by TCRdb to the PCR reads, yields one record per CDR3 protein. The sample includes 25,000 to 35,000 distinct CDR3 sequences, approximately 7% of them seen just once. Specimen: peripheral blood, collected 60 days after TCRalphabeta/CD19-depleted stem cell transplant. Receptors were obtained from a child under two years old who had a stem cell transplant for acute myeloid leukemia, so the T cells may come from the graft donor. Each CDR3 is given with its conserved first and last residue.

j_call v_call cdr3_aa
TRBJ1-4 TRBV6-6 CASRTNVGLFF
TRBJ2-7 TRBV11-1 CASSRQGFFYEQYF
TRBJ2-7 TRBV4-2 CASRGRLAGGPGSYEQYF
TRBJ2-1 TRBV5-1 CASMGGGGILEQFF
TRBJ1-5 TRBV4-3 CASSQDRIRANQPQHF
TRBJ2-7 TRBV20-1 CSAESGEVGSYEQYF
TRBJ2-5 TRBV12-3/TRBV12-4 CASMDGNVETQYF
TRBJ2-2 TRBV6-5 CASSYASGGGGTGELFF
TRBJ2-7 TRBV4-2 CAMGPRFISQGWPTYEQYF
TRBJ1-2 TRBV30 CAWSETNYGYTF
TRBJ2-7 TRBV3-1 CASSQITRDRAAHEQYF
TRBJ2-7 TRBV4-3 CASSQDGGSYEQYF
TRBJ2-3 TRBV12-3/TRBV12-4 CASSPWRSGADTQYF
TRBJ2-7 TRBV12-3/TRBV12-4 CASSLVSATYEQYF
TRBJ2-5 TRBV4-2 CASSQVSAKGTKETQYF
TRBJ2-2 TRBV6-2/TRBV6-3 CASSYIDPGELFF
TRBJ2-7 TRBV7-2 CASSLGAPYEQYF
TRBJ2-5 TRBV12-3/TRBV12-4 CASSLGGGGKTQYF
TRBJ2-7 TRBV5-1 CASSLNGFREQYF
TRBJ2-1 TRBV24-1 CATSDQSSYNEQFF